Listed here is a single T cell receptor beta chain. This receptor's antigen is unknown. No much larger clonotype is one base removed from it; base qualities were not supplied. The collaborating institutions used their own protocols to collect whole blood in K2EDTA tubes. Collaborator samples were shipped for TCRbeta analysis as frozen whole blood, isolated PBMCs, or DNA extracted from either sample type. This specimen belongs to a study of blood T cell repertoires in COVID-19 (dated by TCRdb to the early 2020s). With respect to the entire study: Collaborator samples came from the United States, Italy and Spain and covered acute and convalescent phases of COVID-19. The repertoires were made available in a free public database intended to serve as a resource for research on the immune response to SARS-CoV-2. The prospective study material was composed of cDNA or gDNA derived from T cells, B-cell-depleted T cells, or PBMCs. Deeply sampled blood TCRbeta repertoires from subjects exposed to, actively infected with, or recovered from COVID-19 were included in the dataset. The sample metadata nearly always contained a de-identified subject ID, COVID-19 status, age in years and sex. Where available, HLA class I and class II types were obtained from metadata supplied by the sample provider rather than from assay-based typing. Samples came from the ongoing ImmuneRACE study (first 160 participants) plus 1,254 subjects from 6 global collaborators. On the study overall, not on this receptor specifically: The amount of clinical and demographic metadata varied by source and participant and was provided uncurated.

TCRbeta CDR3 regions were amplified from genomic DNA using the immunoSEQ Assay, a bias-controlled multiplex PCR. Processing in the source paper ran as follows. The number of nucleated cells in each sample was estimated from the amplification of reference gene primers within the assay. To quantify the absolute abundance of each unique TCRbeta CDR3 rearrangement, sequence reads were collapsed and filtered. Productive Simpson clonality was computed per sample as the square root of Simpson's diversity index over productive rearrangements. TCRdb retrieved this table from immuneACCESS and kept in-frame rearrangements only. Not all clones are present; in checked studies, unresolved V genes account for under half, and no reason is known for the remainder. V, J and clone size reflect that table, while D and trimming were determined from the DNA. The sample yields about 250,000 clones; about 80% were counted once. Jointly, the top ten make up roughly 9.8% of the sample.

Sequencing input: peripheral blood. This TCR derives from a man of 80 years or more with acute or convalescent COVID-19.

Read as DNA, the sequence is TGCGCCAGCAGCTTGCCCCTAACTAGCGGACCGAGCACAGATACGCAGTATTTT. Its protein product is CASSLPLTSGPSTDTQYF. The rearrangement combines TRBV5-1 with TRBJ2-3, and 8 junction bases match TRBD2. Measured from the cysteine to the phenylalanine, the CDR3 is 18 residues long. Of the read, only the CDR3 DNA is kept; its 54 bases are in frame from base 1. The germline V gene gives CDR1 as SGHRS and CDR2 as YFSETQ. Clipping removes 1 base from V and 0 bases from J, with 10 as the unmatched junction base count.